Listed below are T cell receptor beta chains from one sample, sequenced in a study of T cells after posttransplantation cyclophosphamide. Sequencing was performed with immunoSEQ multiplex PCR; in TCRdb, only in-frame clones are kept and a portion is missing. The record shows about 6,700 clones for this sample, with no singletons present. The specimen comprised PBMCs, sampled after an allogeneic stem cell transplant with post-transplant cyclophosphamide. The receptors were sampled from a male patient in his thirties who received an allogeneic stem cell transplant from an unrelated donor, was CMV-positive, and had acute and chronic GVHD. Some T cells may be the graft donor's. The CDR3 runs from the conserved cysteine through the conserved F or W. The D gene is left open where the match is weak. Clone size is stated in some rows and not others, as once, few, many or a class when expanded.

size: medium-sized; D: NA; J: TRBJ1-1; V: TRBV4-3; DNA: TGCGCCAGCAGCCAAGATCAGGGTATGGGCGCTGAAGCTTTCTTT; CDR3: CASSQDQGMGAEAFF
size: many; D: NA; J: TRBJ1-1; V: TRBV5-6; DNA: TGTGCCAGCAGGACCGGGCAGGGATGGGCCCATACTGAAGCTTTCTTT; CDR3: CASRTGQGWAHTEAFF
size: medium-sized; D: TRBD1; J: TRBJ1-1; V: TRBV18; DNA: TGTGCCAGCTCACCAACATCGGGACAGACTTACAGGGACACTGAAGCTTTCTTT; CDR3: CASSPTSGQTYRDTEAFF
size: medium-sized; D: NA; J: TRBJ2-3; V: TRBV6-1; DNA: TGTGCCAGCAGTACAGCAGGCGATACGCAGTATTTT; CDR3: CASSTAGDTQYF
size: many; D: TRBD1; J: TRBJ1-5; V: TRBV2; DNA: TGTGCCAGCGCTGGGACAGATAGCAATCAGCCCCAGCATTTT; CDR3: CASAGTDSNQPQHF
size: NA; D: TRBD1; J: TRBJ1-1; V: TRBV2; DNA: TGTGCCGGCAGTTTTGGCAGGGGGCGCAGGGACACTGAAGCTTTCTTT; CDR3: CAGSFGRGRRDTEAFF
size: many; D: NA; J: TRBJ1-2; V: TRBV11-3; DNA: TGTGCCAGCAGCTTAGATTCTCAGGCACGATATGGCTACACCTTC; CDR3: CASSLDSQARYGYTF
size: many; D: NA; J: TRBJ1-4; V: TRBV6-5; DNA: TGTGCCAGCAGACCCCAACCAACTCATGAAAAACTGTTTTTT; CDR3: CASRPQPTHEKLFF
size: many; D: TRBD1; J: TRBJ1-2; V: TRBV6-6; DNA: TGTGCCAGCAGAACAGGGGTGCGGGGCTACACCTTC; CDR3: CASRTGVRGYTF
size: many; D: NA; J: TRBJ1-2; V: TRBV4-3; DNA: TGCGCCAGCAGCCAAGAAAGCCTCCACCCGGGTTATGGCTACACCTTC; CDR3: CASSQESLHPGYGYTF
size: many; D: NA; J: TRBJ2-1; V: TRBV13; DNA: TGTGCCAGCAGCACGTGGACTATCTTCTACAATGAGCAGTTCTTC; CDR3: CASSTWTIFYNEQFF
size: medium-sized; D: TRBD1; J: TRBJ1-1; V: TRBV6-4; DNA: TGTGCCAGCAGCCCCGACAGGGACACTGAAGCTTTCTTT; CDR3: CASSPDRDTEAFF
size: many; D: NA; J: TRBJ2-2; V: TRBV7-7; DNA: TGTGCTAGCAGCGCCGCCGGGGGTAGCACCGGGGAGCTGTTTTTT; CDR3: CASSAAGGSTGELFF
size: many; D: TRBD1; J: TRBJ2-7; V: TRBV11-2; DNA: TGTGCCAGCAGCTCACAGGGGGAGAGCTACGAGCAGTACTTC; CDR3: CASSSQGESYEQYF
size: many; D: TRBD1; J: TRBJ1-1; V: TRBV9; DNA: TGTGCCAGCAGCGTAGTCCCGGGACAGGGGACGAACACTGAAGCTTTCTTT; CDR3: CASSVVPGQGTNTEAFF
size: many; D: NA; J: TRBJ2-7; V: TRBV28; DNA: TGTGCCAGCAGTCGTTCCGGGGTAGCGACCTACGAGCAGTACTTC; CDR3: CASSRSGVATYEQYF
size: many; D: TRBD1; J: TRBJ1-3; V: TRBV7-2; DNA: TGTGCCAGCAGCCCCCAGGGGGTCTCTGGAAACACCATATATTTT; CDR3: CASSPQGVSGNTIYF
size: many; D: NA; J: TRBJ2-7; V: TRBV27; DNA: TGTGCCAGCAGCACCCCCGGGGGCGAGCAGTACTTC; CDR3: CASSTPGGEQYF
size: many; D: NA; J: TRBJ1-1; V: TRBV10-3; DNA: TGTGCCATCAGTGGAGGGAGTACGAACACTGAAGCTTTCTTT; CDR3: CAISGGSTNTEAFF
size: many; D: TRBD1; J: TRBJ1-4; V: TRBV5-1; DNA: TGCGCCAGCAGAGTTACAGGGGCCTCTAATGAAAAACTGTTTTTT; CDR3: CASRVTGASNEKLFF
size: many; D: TRBD2; J: TRBJ2-2; V: TRBV6-5; DNA: TGTGCCAGCAGTTACTCTCGAGCGGGGACCGGGGAGCTGTTTTTT; CDR3: CASSYSRAGTGELFF
size: medium-sized; D: NA; J: TRBJ2-5; V: TRBV6-6; DNA: TGTGCCAGCAGTTACTCCTGGGCCAAAGAGACCCAGTACTTC; CDR3: CASSYSWAKETQYF
size: many; D: TRBD2; J: TRBJ2-5; V: TRBV9; DNA: TGTGCCAGCAGCGTAGCTAGCGGCGGGGGGGCTGAGACCCAGTACTTC; CDR3: CASSVASGGGAETQYF
size: many; D: NA; J: TRBJ2-2; V: TRBV9; DNA: TGTGCCAGCAGCGTACTTCCCGGGGAGAACACCGGGGAGCTGTTTTTT; CDR3: CASSVLPGENTGELFF
size: medium-sized; D: NA; J: TRBJ1-1; V: TRBV4-3; DNA: TGCGCCAGCAGCCAAGTTCTTATGAACACTGAAGCTTTCTTT; CDR3: CASSQVLMNTEAFF
size: many; D: TRBD1; J: TRBJ1-4; V: TRBV7-2; DNA: TGTGCCAGCAGCGGGACAGGGTTTGAAAAACTGTTTTTT; CDR3: CASSGTGFEKLFF
size: many; D: TRBD1; J: TRBJ1-5; V: TRBV5-1; DNA: TGCGCCAGCAGTCCCGGACAGGGTGGTCAGCCCCAGCATTTT; CDR3: CASSPGQGGQPQHF
size: many; D: TRBD1; J: TRBJ1-5; V: TRBV4-3; DNA: TGCGCCAGCAGCCCGGACAGGGGTAACAATCAGCCCCAGCATTTT; CDR3: CASSPDRGNNQPQHF
size: many; D: NA; J: TRBJ1-1; V: TRBV7-2; DNA: TGTGCCAGCAGCTGGAGATACGGCGGGAACACTGAAGCTTTCTTT; CDR3: CASSWRYGGNTEAFF
size: few; D: NA; J: TRBJ1-2; V: TRBV7-2; DNA: TGTGCCAGCAGCTCGCGGGCCCTTAACTATGGCTACACCTTC; CDR3: CASSSRALNYGYTF
size: NA; D: TRBD1; J: TRBJ2-7; V: TRBV25-1; DNA: TGTGCCAGCAGTGACACCGGGACAGACTCCTACGAGCAGTACTTC; CDR3: CASSDTGTDSYEQYF